This TCR beta chain appears in the sequencing data of a study of T cell responses to AZD1222 COVID-19 vaccine. Findings and caveats of the study: Spike-specific TCR breadth and depth both grew after two AZD1222 doses.

Clones were sequenced by immunoSEQ multiplex PCR, and TCRdb holds only the in-frame ones, with some missing. The sample records over 80,000 clones, around 89% being singletons. CDR3 length equals 16 residues. V lost 1 base and J 2 bases, leaving 12 bases between the germline ends. The germline V gene encodes CDR1 LGHDT and CDR2 YNNKEL (reference sequence). Comment on this clone: The antigen remains undetermined.

Source: peripheral blood, taken on day 0 of AZD1222 vaccination. The rearrangement links TRBV3-1 (or the pseudogene TRBV3-2) to TRBJ1-5; D perhaps matches TRBD1 (5 bases). The TCR sequence derives from an adult in good health. CDR3 bases: TGTGCCAGCAGCCAAGGTTCGGCAGGGCGCAATCAGCCCCAGCATTTT. The encoded protein is CASSQGSAGRNQPQHF.